The rows below give T cell receptor beta chains drawn from one sample of a study of blood T cell repertoires in COVID-19. Repertoires were generated with immunoSEQ multiplex PCR, while TCRdb's copy carries only in-frame clones and drops some. The profile shows about 670,000 clones, around 90% of them singletons. Source material: peripheral blood. These receptors all come from a woman between 18 and 30 years old with acute or convalescent COVID-19. Each CDR3 is given with its conserved first and last residue. The order of the fields is D gene, J gene, V gene, clone size, CDR3 length, CDR3 DNA, CDR3 protein. The D gene is left open where the match is weak. Clone size is shown for a subset of rows, as once, few, many or a class of expanded clone.

>-|TRBJ1-3|TRBV9|once|16
TGTGCCAGCAGCGCACGCGAGGGCATGGCTGGAAACACCATATATTTT
CASSAREGMAGNTIYF
>TRBD1|TRBJ2-2|TRBV5-1|-|14
TGCGCCAGCAGGTCCCAGGGGGACACCGGGGAGCTGTTTTTT
CASRSQGDTGELFF
>-|TRBJ2-3|TRBV9|-|12
TGTGCCAGCAGCCCCCTTCGGGATACGCAGTATTTT
CASSPLRDTQYF
>-|TRBJ2-2|TRBV6-5|-|15
TGTGCCAGCAGACAACTGACAGTTCTCACCGGGGAGCTGTTTTTT
CASRQLTVLTGELFF
>TRBD2|TRBJ2-7|TRBV4-2|-|18
TGTGCCAGCAGCCAAGAAAGGCTAGCGGGGGCCCCGCATTACGAGCAGTACTTC
CASSQERLAGAPHYEQYF
>TRBD2|TRBJ2-7|TRBV5-1|-|17
TGCGCCAGCAGCTTGCGGATTACTAGCGGGGTTTCCTACGAGCAGTACTTC
CASSLRITSGVSYEQYF
>TRBD1|TRBJ1-2|TRBV4-2|-|16
TGTGCCAGCAGCCAAGATATGGGACAGACTAACTATGGCTACACCTTC
CASSQDMGQTNYGYTF
>-|TRBJ1-4|TRBV2|-|14
TGTGCCAGCAGCCGACAGGCAACTAATGAAAAACTGTTTTTT
CASSRQATNEKLFF
>-|TRBJ1-1|TRBV5-1|-|13
TGCGCCAGCAGCCCAAGGGGTAACACTGAAGCTTTCTTT
CASSPRGNTEAFF
>-|TRBJ1-2|TRBV7-2|-|15
TGTGCCAGCAGCTTAGCGGACACGACCCGCTATGGCTACACCTTC
CASSLADTTRYGYTF
>-|TRBJ2-7|TRBV4-3|-|13
TGCGCCAGCAGCCTATTCCGAAACTACGAGCAGTACTTC
CASSLFRNYEQYF
>-|TRBJ1-3|TRBV7-9|-|17
TGTGCCAGCCGTCCCGCCGGGACAAGGAGCTCTGGAAACACCATATATTTT
CASRPAGTRSSGNTIYF
>TRBD1|TRBJ1-2|TRBV25-1|-|10
TGTGCCAGGACAGGGTCCGGCTACACCTTC
CARTGSGYTF
>TRBD1|TRBJ2-3|TRBV6-4|-|14
TGTGCCAGCAGCCCGGGACAGCGCACAGATACGCAGTATTTT
CASSPGQRTDTQYF
>-|TRBJ1-1|TRBV24-1|once|13
TGTGCCACCAGTGATGGTGAGATCACTGAAGCTTTCTTT
CATSDGEITEAFF
>TRBD2|TRBJ2-3|TRBV7-9|once|15
TGTGCCAGCAGGGAAGGGACTAGCTCTGTAGATACGCAGTATTTT
CASREGTSSVDTQYF
>TRBD1|TRBJ1-2|TRBV5-5|-|15
TGTGCCAGCATCCCCCGTGGGCAGGGGGCGCGGGGCTACACCTTC
CASIPRGQGARGYTF
>TRBD2|TRBJ2-1|TRBV5-1|-|15
TGCGCCAGCAGCTTGGGGGGACTAGCCTACAATGAGCAGTTCTTC
CASSLGGLAYNEQFF
>TRBD1|TRBJ1-4|TRBV4-3|-|17
TGCGCCAGCAGCCAAGGGACAGGGGAAATCCTAGGTGAAAAACTGTTTTTT
CASSQGTGEILGEKLFF
>TRBD1|TRBJ1-4|TRBV24-1|-|16
TGTGCCACCAGTGCTCAAACCGGGACAGGGGAGGAAAAACTGTTTTTT
CATSAQTGTGEEKLFF
>TRBD1|TRBJ1-4|TRBV29-1|-|15
TGCAGCGTTAGGGACAGGGGAAGGGAGAATGAAAAACTGTTTTTT
CSVRDRGRENEKLFF
>-|TRBJ1-2|TRBV5-1|-|13
TGCGCCAGCAGCTTCCAGGTTAACTATGGCTACACCTTC
CASSFQVNYGYTF
>-|TRBJ1-5|TRBV5-6|-|14
TGTGCCAGCAGCCGCGGCCGTTTCAATCAGCCCCAGCATTTT
CASSRGRFNQPQHF
>TRBD1|TRBJ1-1|TRBV3-1/TRBV3-2|-|15
TGTGCCAGCAGCCTAGGACAGGGCCGAGGCACTGAAGCTTTCTTT
CASSLGQGRGTEAFF
>-|TRBJ1-1|TRBV27|-|17
TGTGCCAGCAGACCTGACAGGCACCCCAACACCAACACTGAAGCTTTCTTT
CASRPDRHPNTNTEAFF
>-|TRBJ1-2|TRBV9|-|12
TGTGCCAGCAGCGGGAACAGGGACGGCTACACCTTC
CASSGNRDGYTF
>TRBD1|TRBJ2-7|TRBV19|-|15
TGTGCCAGTAGTATGGGACAGCACGTCGGTTACGAGCAGTACTTC
CASSMGQHVGYEQYF
>TRBD1|TRBJ1-2|TRBV5-1|many|15
TGCGCCAGCAGCAAAGACAGGGATTTCAACTATGGCTACACCTTC
CASSKDRDFNYGYTF
>-|TRBJ1-2|TRBV19|-|15
TGTGCCAGTAGTACCCCACGGGGATTCGACTATGGCTACACCTTC
CASSTPRGFDYGYTF
>TRBD1|TRBJ1-2|TRBV5-8|once|15
TGTGCCAGCAGCACCCACAGGGGGCTTGTCTCCGGCTACACCTTC
CASSTHRGLVSGYTF
>TRBD1|TRBJ1-4|TRBV19|-|16
TGTGCCAGTGGACAACAGGGGGCTGGGCCTAATGAAAAACTGTTTTTT
CASGQQGAGPNEKLFF
>-|TRBJ1-1|TRBV19|-|14
TGTGCCAGTAGTATAACAGGTGGCCCTAATGAAGCTTTCTTT
CASSITGGPNEAFF
>-|TRBJ1-3|TRBV7-9|-|14
TGTGCCAGCAGCCGATTACTCTCTGGAAACACCATATATTTT
CASSRLLSGNTIYF
>TRBD1|TRBJ2-5|TRBV5-8|-|13
TGTGCCAGCAGCTCGACAGGGGGAGAGACCCAGTACTTC
CASSSTGGETQYF
>TRBD2|TRBJ2-3|TRBV10-2|-|14
TGCGCCAGCAGTGAGGCGCTAGCGGGGTCTTGGGTGCATTTT
CASSEALAGSWVHF